This TCR beta chain was profiled in a study of shared clonotypes between healthy human individuals. Generated by immunoSEQ multiplex PCR, the TCRdb table keeps only in-frame clones and is missing some. The table records 850,000 to 1,200,000 clones, around 74% of them present only once. CDR1 is MDHEN, CDR2 SYDVKM, per germline. CDR3 length equals 16 residues. Trimming cost V 5 bases and J 5 bases; bases outside gene matches: 7. Concerning this clone: Its target is unknown.

Study outcomes and limitations: It was observed that 4% to 6% of naive CD4 clonotypes were shared across several donors.

The clonotype originates from a man younger than 35 in good health. Specimen: memory CD4+ T cells sorted from blood. The subset is: CD45RA-negative fraction. This sequence joins TRBV28 and TRBJ1-5, with 12 positions matching TRBD1. CDR3 residues: CASSPRDRGQHQPQHF. DNA of the CDR3: TGTGCCAGCAGTCCCCGGGACAGGGGGCAGCATCAGCCCCAGCATTTT.